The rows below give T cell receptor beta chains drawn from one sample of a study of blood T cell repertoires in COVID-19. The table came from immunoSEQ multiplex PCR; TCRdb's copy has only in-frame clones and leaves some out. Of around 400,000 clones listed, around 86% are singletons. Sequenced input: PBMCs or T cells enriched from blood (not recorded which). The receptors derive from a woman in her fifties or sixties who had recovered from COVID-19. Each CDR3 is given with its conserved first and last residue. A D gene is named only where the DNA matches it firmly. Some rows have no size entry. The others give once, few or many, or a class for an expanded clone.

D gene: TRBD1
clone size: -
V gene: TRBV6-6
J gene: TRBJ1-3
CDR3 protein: CASSPLTGGMAGNTIYF
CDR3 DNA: TGTGCCAGCAGTCCATTGACAGGGGGCATGGCTGGAAACACCATATATTTT

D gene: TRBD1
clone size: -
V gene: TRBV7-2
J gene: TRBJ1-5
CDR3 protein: CASSQQGGQPQHF
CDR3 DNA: TGTGCCAGCAGCCAACAGGGGGGGCAGCCCCAGCATTTT

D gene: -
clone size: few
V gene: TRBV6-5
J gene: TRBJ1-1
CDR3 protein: CASSSRGGSQTEAFF
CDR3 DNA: TGTGCCAGCAGTTCCAGGGGCGGTTCCCAGACTGAAGCTTTCTTT

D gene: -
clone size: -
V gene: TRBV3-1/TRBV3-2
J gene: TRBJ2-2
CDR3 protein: CASSQAWGAAGELFF
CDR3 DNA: TGTGCCAGCAGCCAAGCATGGGGCGCGGCCGGGGAGCTGTTTTTT

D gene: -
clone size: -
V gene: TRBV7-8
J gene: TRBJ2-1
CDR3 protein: CASSAVRVLSNEQFF
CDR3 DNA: TGTGCCAGCAGCGCCGTGAGGGTTTTAAGCAATGAGCAGTTCTTC

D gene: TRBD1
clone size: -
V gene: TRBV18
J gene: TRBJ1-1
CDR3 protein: CASSHSTGQFYPEAFF
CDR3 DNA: TGTGCCAGCTCACACTCTACGGGACAGTTCTACCCTGAAGCTTTCTTT

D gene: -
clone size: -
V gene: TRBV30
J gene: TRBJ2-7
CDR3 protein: CAWSYRLATYEQYF
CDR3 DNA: TGTGCCTGGAGTTATCGGTTAGCTACCTACGAGCAGTACTTC

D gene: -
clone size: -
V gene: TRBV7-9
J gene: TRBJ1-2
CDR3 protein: CASSLSGGDIRYGYTF
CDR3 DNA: TGTGCCAGCAGCTTAAGCGGGGGGGACATACGCTATGGCTACACCTTC

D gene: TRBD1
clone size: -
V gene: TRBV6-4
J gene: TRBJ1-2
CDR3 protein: CASSPGQGYGYGYTF
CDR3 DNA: TGTGCCAGCAGTCCGGGACAGGGGTATGGTTACGGCTACACCTTC

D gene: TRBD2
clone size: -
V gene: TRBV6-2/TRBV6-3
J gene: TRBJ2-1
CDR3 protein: CASSYMASGIQSGEQFF
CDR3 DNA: TGTGCCAGCAGTTACATGGCTAGCGGGATTCAATCAGGTGAGCAGTTCTTC

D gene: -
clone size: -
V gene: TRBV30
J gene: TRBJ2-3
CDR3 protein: CAWSSSGDTQYF
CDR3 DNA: TGTGCCTGGAGTAGCTCAGGGGATACGCAGTATTTT

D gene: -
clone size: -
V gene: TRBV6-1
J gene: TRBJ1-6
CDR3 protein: CASSEGFVGRSPLHF
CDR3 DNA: TGTGCCAGCAGTGAAGGGTTTGTGGGGAGGTCACCCCTCCACTTT

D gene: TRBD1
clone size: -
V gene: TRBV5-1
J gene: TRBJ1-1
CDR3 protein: CASSWGQTNTEAFF
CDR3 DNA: TGCGCCAGCAGCTGGGGACAGACGAACACTGAAGCTTTCTTT

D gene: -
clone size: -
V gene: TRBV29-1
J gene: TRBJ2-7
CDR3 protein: CSVEGRDEQYF
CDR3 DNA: TGCAGCGTTGAAGGCAGGGACGAGCAGTACTTC

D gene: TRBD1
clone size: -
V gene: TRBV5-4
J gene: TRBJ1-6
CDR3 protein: CASSVLGQNNSPLHF
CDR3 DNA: TGTGCCAGCAGCGTGTTGGGACAGAACAATTCACCCCTCCACTTT

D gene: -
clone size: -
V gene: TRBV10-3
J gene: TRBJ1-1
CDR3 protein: CAINPGRGGTEAFF
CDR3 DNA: TGTGCCATCAATCCGGGACGGGGGGGCACTGAAGCTTTCTTT

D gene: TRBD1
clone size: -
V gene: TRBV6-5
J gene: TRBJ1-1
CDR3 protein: CASSYSKGQIRYAFF
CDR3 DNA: TGTGCCAGCAGTTACTCCAAGGGACAGATTCGGTATGCTTTCTTT

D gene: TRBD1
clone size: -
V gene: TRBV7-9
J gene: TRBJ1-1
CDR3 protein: CASSRGGQRDTEAFF
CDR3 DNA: TGTGCCAGCAGCAGGGGGGGACAGCGGGACACTGAAGCTTTCTTT

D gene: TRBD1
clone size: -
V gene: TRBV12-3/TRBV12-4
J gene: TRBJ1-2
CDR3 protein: CASSLGTGGGYTF
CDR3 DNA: TGTGCCAGCAGTTTGGGGACAGGAGGAGGCTACACCTTC

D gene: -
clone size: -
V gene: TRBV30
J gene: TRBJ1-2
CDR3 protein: CACKSIPGAYYGYTF
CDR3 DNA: TGTGCCTGCAAATCAATCCCGGGAGCGTACTATGGCTACACCTTC

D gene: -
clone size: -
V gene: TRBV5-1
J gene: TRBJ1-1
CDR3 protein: CASSSPQGLTEAFF
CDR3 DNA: TGCGCCAGCAGCTCCCCTCAGGGACTCACTGAAGCTTTCTTT

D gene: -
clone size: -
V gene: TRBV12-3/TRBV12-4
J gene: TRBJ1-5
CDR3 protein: CASSQGIWPQHF
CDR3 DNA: TGTGCCAGCAGCCAGGGAATTTGGCCCCAGCATTTT

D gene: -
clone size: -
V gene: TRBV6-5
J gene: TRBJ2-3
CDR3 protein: CASILGDTQYF
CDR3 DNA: TGTGCCAGCATTCTAGGCGACACGCAGTATTTT

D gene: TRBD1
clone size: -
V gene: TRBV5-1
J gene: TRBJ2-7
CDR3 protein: CASSLGTGGYYEQYF
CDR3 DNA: TGCGCCAGCAGCTTGGGGACAGGGGGTTACTACGAGCAGTACTTC

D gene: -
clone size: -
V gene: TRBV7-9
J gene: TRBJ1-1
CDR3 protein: CASSLSGASVSPNTEAFF
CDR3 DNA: TGTGCCAGCAGCTTGTCAGGGGCCTCAGTGTCTCCGAACACTGAAGCTTTCTTT

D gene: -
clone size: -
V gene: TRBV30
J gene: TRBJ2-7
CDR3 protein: CAWIGGETYEQYF
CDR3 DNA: TGTGCCTGGATTGGTGGTGAGACCTACGAGCAGTACTTC

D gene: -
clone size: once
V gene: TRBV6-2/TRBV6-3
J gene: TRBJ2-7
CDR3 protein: CASSYRVVLSAYEQYF
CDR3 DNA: TGTGCCAGCAGTTACCGAGTGGTCTTGTCGGCCTACGAGCAGTACTTC

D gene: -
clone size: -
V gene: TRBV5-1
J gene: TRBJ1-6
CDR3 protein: CASSLAREGSPLHF
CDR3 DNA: TGCGCCAGCAGCTTGGCCAGGGAGGGGTCACCCCTCCACTTT

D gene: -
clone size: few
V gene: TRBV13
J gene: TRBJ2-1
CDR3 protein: CASSTTGTRLTYNEQFF
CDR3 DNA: TGTGCCAGCAGCACAACCGGGACTCGGTTGACCTACAATGAGCAGTTCTTC

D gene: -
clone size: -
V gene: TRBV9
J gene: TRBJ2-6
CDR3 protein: CASSLSSGANVLTF
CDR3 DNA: TGTGCCAGCAGCCTAAGCTCTGGGGCCAACGTCCTGACTTTC

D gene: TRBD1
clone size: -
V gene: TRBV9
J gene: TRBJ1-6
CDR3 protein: CASSAIAGGANSPLHF
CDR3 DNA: TGTGCCAGCAGCGCCATTGCAGGGGGAGCTAATTCACCCCTCCACTTT

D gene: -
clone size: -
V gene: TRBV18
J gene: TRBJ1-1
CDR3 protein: CASSPRRDTEAFF
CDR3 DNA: TGTGCCAGCTCGCCTAGGCGCGACACTGAAGCTTTCTTT